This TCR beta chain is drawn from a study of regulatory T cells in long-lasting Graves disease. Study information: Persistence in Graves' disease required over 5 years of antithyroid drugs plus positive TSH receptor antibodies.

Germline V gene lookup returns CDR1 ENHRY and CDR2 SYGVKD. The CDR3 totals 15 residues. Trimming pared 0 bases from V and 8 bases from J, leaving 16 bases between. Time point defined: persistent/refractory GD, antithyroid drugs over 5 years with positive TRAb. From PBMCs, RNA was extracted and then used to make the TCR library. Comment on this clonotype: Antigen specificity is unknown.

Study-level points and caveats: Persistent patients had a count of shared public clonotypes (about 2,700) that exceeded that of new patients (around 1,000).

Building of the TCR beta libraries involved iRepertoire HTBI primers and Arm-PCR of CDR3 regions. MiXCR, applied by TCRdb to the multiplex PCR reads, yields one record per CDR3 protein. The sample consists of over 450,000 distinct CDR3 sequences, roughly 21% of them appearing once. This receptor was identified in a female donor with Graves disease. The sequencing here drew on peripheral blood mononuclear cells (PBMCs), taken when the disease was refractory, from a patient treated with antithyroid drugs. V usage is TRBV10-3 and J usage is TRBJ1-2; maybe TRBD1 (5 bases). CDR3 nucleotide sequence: TGTGCCATCAGTGAGTCGGGAGGGGCAGTGGAAGGCTACACCTTC. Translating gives CAISESGGAVEGYTF.